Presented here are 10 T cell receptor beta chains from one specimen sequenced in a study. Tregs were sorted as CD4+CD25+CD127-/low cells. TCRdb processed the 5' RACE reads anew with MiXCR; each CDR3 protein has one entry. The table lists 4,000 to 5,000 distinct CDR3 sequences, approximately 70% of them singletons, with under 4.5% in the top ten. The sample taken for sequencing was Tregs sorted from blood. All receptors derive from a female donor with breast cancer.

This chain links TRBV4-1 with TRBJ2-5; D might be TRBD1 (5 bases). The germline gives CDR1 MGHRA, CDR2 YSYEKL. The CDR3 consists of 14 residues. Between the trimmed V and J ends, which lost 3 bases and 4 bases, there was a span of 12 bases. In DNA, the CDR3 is TGCGCCAGCAGCCAGTTCAGTGGGGCAGAGACCCAGTACTTC. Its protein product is CASSQFSGAETQYF.

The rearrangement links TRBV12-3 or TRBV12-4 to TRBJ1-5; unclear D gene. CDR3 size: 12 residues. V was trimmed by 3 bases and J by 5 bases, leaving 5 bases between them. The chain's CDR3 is CASSFGHQPQHF. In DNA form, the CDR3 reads TGTGCCAGCAGTTTTGGTCATCAGCCCCAGCATTTT.

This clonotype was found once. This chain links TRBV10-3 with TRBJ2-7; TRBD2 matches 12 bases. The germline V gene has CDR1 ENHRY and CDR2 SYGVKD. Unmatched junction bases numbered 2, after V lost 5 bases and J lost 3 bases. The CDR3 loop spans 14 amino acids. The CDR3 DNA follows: TGTGCCATCAGTCTAGCGGGGGGGAGCTACGAGCAGTACTTC. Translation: CAISLAGGSYEQYF.

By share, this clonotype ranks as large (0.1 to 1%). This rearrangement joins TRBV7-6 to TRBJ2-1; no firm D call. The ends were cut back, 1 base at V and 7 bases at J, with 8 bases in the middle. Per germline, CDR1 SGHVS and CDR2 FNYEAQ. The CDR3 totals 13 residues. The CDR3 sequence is CASSLGTENEQFF. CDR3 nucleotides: TGTGCCAGCAGCTTAGGGACCGAAAATGAGCAGTTCTTC.

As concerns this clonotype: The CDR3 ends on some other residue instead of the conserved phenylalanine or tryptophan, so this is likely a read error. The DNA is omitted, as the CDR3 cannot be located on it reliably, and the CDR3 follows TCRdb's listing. The CDR3 sequence is CASSLAGNEQLI. The chain combines TRBV7-8 with TRBJ2-1. The CDR3 is 12 residues long, counting both termini. Germline assignment: CDR1 SGHVS and CDR2 FQNEAQ.

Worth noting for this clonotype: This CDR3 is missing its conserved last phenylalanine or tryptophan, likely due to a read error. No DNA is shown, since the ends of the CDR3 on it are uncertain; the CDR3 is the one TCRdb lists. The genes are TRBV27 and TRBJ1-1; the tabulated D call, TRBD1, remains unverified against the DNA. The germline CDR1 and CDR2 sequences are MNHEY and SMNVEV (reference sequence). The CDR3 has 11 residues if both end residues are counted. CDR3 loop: CASSLGTESYN.

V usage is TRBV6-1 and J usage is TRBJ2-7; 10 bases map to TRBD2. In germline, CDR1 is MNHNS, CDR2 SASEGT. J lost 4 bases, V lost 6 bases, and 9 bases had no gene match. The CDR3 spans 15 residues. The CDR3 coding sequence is TGTGCCAGCAGCCTAGGGGCTAGCGGGGGATACGAGCAGTACTTC. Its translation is CASSLGASGGYEQYF.

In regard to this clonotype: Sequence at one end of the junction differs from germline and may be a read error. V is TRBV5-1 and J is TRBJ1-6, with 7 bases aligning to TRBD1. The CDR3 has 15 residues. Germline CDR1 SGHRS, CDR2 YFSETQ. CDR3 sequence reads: CASSSDRVANSPHHF. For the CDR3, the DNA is TGCGCCAGCAGCTCCGACAGGGTGGCAAATTCACCCCACCACTTT.

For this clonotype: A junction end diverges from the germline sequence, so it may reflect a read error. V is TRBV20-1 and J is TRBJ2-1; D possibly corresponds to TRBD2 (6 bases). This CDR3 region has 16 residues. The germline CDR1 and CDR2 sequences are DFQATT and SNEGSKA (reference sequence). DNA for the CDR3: TGCAGTGCTAGGTCGACTAGTTTAGGCTCCTACAATGAACAGTTCTTC. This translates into CSARSTSLGSYNEQFF.

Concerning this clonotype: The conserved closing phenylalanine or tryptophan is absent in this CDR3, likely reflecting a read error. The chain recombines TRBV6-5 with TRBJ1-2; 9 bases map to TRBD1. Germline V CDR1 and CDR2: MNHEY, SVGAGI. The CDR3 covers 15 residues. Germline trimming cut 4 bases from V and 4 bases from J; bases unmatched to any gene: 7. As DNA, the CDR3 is TGTGCCAGCAGTTTCGGACAGGGGAATAGCTATGGCTACACCCTC. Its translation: CASSFGQGNSYGYTL.